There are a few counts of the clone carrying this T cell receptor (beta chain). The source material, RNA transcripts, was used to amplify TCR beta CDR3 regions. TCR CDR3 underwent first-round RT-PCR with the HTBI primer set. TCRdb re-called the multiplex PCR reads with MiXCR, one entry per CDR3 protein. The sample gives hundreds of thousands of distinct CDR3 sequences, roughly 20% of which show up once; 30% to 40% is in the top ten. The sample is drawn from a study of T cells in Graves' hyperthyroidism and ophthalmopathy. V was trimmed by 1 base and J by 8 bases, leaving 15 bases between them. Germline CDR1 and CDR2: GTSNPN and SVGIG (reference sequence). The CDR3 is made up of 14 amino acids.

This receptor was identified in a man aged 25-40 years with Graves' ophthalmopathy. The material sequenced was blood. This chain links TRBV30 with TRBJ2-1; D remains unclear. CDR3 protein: CAWSDSQVSDEQFF. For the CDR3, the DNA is TGTGCCTGGAGTGATAGTCAGGTTTCTGATGAGCAGTTCTTC.